Listed below are T cell receptor beta chains from one sample, sequenced in a study of blood T cell repertoires in COVID-19. Profiled with immunoSEQ multiplex PCR; TCRdb holds only in-frame clones, not every one. The sample has a few hundred thousand clones, roughly 85% seen once. What was sequenced was peripheral blood. These receptor sequences come from a woman in her 70s with COVID-19, enrolled during active disease. CDR3s include the opening cysteine and the closing phenylalanine or tryptophan. A D gene is named only where the DNA matches it firmly. Only part of the rows carry a size: once, few, many, or a class if the clone is expanded.

TRBV5-1	.	15	TRBD1	TRBJ1-5	CASSLLGGASQPQHF	TGCGCCAGCAGCCTCCTAGGGGGCGCATCTCAGCCCCAGCATTTT
TRBV27	.	15	.	TRBJ1-2	CASRPGGGGNYGYTF	TGTGCCAGCAGACCCGGGGGGGGCGGAAACTATGGCTACACCTTC
TRBV5-1	.	17	TRBD2	TRBJ2-1	CASSPNPRGGSYNEQFF	TGCGCCAGCAGCCCAAACCCCCGCGGGGGCTCCTACAATGAGCAGTTCTTC
TRBV7-8	.	15	TRBD1	TRBJ1-2	CASSQTPGTGNGYTF	TGTGCCAGCAGCCAAACCCCCGGGACAGGGAATGGCTACACCTTC
TRBV19	.	15	.	TRBJ1-5	CASRPDRISNQPQHF	TGTGCCAGTAGACCCGACAGGATTAGCAATCAGCCCCAGCATTTT
TRBV4-2	.	16	.	TRBJ1-4	CASSQSTQGTNEKLFF	TGTGCCAGCAGCCAGAGCACACAGGGAACTAATGAAAAACTGTTTTTT
TRBV19	few	14	.	TRBJ2-7	CASSGQRSSYEQYF	TGTGCCAGTAGTGGACAGCGAAGCTCCTACGAGCAGTACTTC
TRBV3-1/TRBV3-2	.	17	TRBD2	TRBJ2-7	CASSRLGLAGAPYEQYF	TGTGCCAGCAGCCGACTGGGACTAGCGGGGGCCCCGTACGAGCAGTACTTC
TRBV9	.	14	.	TRBJ2-3	CASSPVFAQDTQYF	TGTGCCAGCAGCCCCGTTTTCGCACAAGATACGCAGTATTTT
TRBV29-1	.	13	.	TRBJ1-2	CSVGLVRNYGYTF	TGCAGCGTTGGTTTGGTGCGCAACTATGGCTACACCTTC
TRBV6-5	.	15	TRBD1	TRBJ1-6	CASSYSGTGNSPLHF	TGTGCCAGCAGTTACTCCGGGACAGGGAATTCACCCCTCCACTTT
TRBV29-1	few	12	.	TRBJ2-3	CSVEEPRDTQYF	TGCAGCGTTGAAGAACCCCGGGATACGCAGTATTTT
TRBV30	once	13	.	TRBJ2-5	CAWSGPDRETQYF	TGTGCCTGGAGTGGCCCGGACAGAGAGACCCAGTACTTC
TRBV21-1	.	18	.	TRBJ1-2	CASSKEVEGRSYNYGYTF	TGTGCCAGCAGCAAAGAGGTTGAGGGCCGCTCGTATAACTATGGCTACACCTTC
TRBV2	.	15	TRBD2	TRBJ2-1	CASSELAGSYNEQFF	TGTGCCAGCAGTGAATTAGCGGGGTCCTACAATGAGCAGTTCTTC
TRBV19	.	14	.	TRBJ1-5	CASSSGSRSQPQHF	TGTGCCAGTAGTTCGGGGAGTAGGAGTCAGCCCCAGCATTTT
TRBV24-1	.	13	TRBD2	TRBJ2-1	CATSDLAGAEQFF	TGTGCCACCAGTGATCTAGCGGGAGCTGAGCAGTTCTTC
TRBV21-1	.	19	.	TRBJ1-4	CASSSSLVDGQGAREKLFF	TGTGCCAGCAGCAGCTCCCTGGTTGATGGACAGGGGGCTAGAGAAAAACTGTTTTTT
TRBV19	.	17	.	TRBJ2-6	CASSIDVRGTGANVLTF	TGTGCCAGTAGTATAGATGTCAGGGGAACTGGGGCCAACGTCCTGACTTTC
TRBV4-1	.	19	.	TRBJ1-5	CASSQDHSGRGTLNQPQHF	TGCGCCAGCAGCCAAGATCATAGTGGTAGGGGAACCCTCAATCAGCCCCAGCATTTT
TRBV7-8	once	16	TRBD1	TRBJ1-1	CASSSQTTGGRTEAFF	TGTGCCAGCAGCTCCCAAACAACAGGGGGTAGGACTGAAGCTTTCTTT
TRBV10-1	.	9	.	TRBJ1-2	CASGGGYTF	TGCGCCAGCGGCGGTGGCTACACCTTC
TRBV9	.	14	TRBD1	TRBJ1-5	CASSRTGSGQPQHF	TGTGCCAGCAGCCGGACAGGGTCGGGGCAGCCCCAGCATTTT
TRBV2	once	13	.	TRBJ1-5	CASGNRGNQPQHF	TGTGCCAGCGGTAACAGGGGCAATCAGCCCCAGCATTTT
TRBV5-4	.	14	TRBD1	TRBJ1-2	CASSLTGTVYGYTF	TGTGCCAGCAGCCTAACCGGGACAGTCTATGGCTACACCTTC
TRBV5-4	once	14	.	TRBJ2-1	CASSDGGGQWEQFF	TGTGCCAGCAGCGATGGGGGGGGGCAATGGGAGCAGTTCTTC
TRBV12-3/TRBV12-4	.	13	TRBD1	TRBJ2-5	CASSLRDRETQYF	TGTGCCAGCAGTTTACGGGACAGAGAGACCCAGTACTTC
TRBV10-3	.	13	.	TRBJ1-1	CAISEQPNTEAFF	TGTGCCATCAGTGAACAGCCGAACACTGAAGCTTTCTTT